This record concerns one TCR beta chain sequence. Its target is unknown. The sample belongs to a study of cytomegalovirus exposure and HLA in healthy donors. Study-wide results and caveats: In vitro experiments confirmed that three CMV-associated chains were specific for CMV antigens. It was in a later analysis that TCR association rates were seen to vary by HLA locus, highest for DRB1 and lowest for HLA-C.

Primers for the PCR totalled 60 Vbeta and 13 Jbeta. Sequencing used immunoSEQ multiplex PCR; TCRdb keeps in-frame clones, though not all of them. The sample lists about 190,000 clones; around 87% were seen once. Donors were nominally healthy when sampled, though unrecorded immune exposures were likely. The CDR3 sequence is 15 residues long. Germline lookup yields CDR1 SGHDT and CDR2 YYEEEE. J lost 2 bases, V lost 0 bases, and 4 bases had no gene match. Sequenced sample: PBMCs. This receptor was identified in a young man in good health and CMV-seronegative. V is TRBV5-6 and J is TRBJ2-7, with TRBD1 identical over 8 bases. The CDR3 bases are TGTGCCAGCAGCTTGGGGACAGGGAGACCCTACGAGCAGTACTTC. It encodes CASSLGTGRPYEQYF.